Listed here is a single T cell receptor (beta chain). These data originate in a study of blood T cell repertoires in COVID-19. The wider study: Collection of acute and convalescent COVID-19 samples took place in the United States, Italy and Spain. Nucleic acid was either cDNA or gDNA, and it came from T cells, B-cell-depleted T cells, or PBMCs.

Original data processing: Reference gene primers were amplified, and this amplification served to estimate nucleated cell counts. Profiling relied on immunoSEQ multiplex PCR, and the TCRdb table lists in-frame clones only, not all of them. The V and J calls and clone size are taken from that table; D and trimming were inferred from the DNA. The sample contains some 40,000 clones, around 82% of which appear only once. There are 14 residues in the CDR3. CDR1 and CDR2 (germline): MNHEY, SMNVEV (reference sequence). Between the trimmed V and J ends, which lost 6 bases and 0 bases, there was a span of 11 bases.

The chain employs TRBV27 and TRBJ1-1; a possible D gene is TRBD1 (6 bases). The TCR comes from a man aged 65 to 85 with acute or convalescent COVID-19. Sequenced: peripheral blood. The CDR3 DNA reads TGTGCCAGCAGCCCCGGACAGATGAACACTGAAGCTTTCTTT. It translates to CASSPGQMNTEAFF.